Listed here are 10 T cell receptor beta chains from one sample, sequenced in a study of blood T cell repertoires in COVID-19. The table came from immunoSEQ multiplex PCR; TCRdb's copy has only in-frame clones and leaves some out. This table has about 69,000 clones, 85% to 90% appearing once. The sample comprised peripheral blood. These receptors all stem from a man aged 45 to 65 with acute or convalescent COVID-19.

This clone is a singleton in its sample. At one of its ends the junction is not consistent with the germline gene, which may arise from a read error. The chain uses TRBV6-1 and TRBJ1-2; D is uncertain. This CDR3 contains 14 residues. Germline-derived CDR1 and CDR2 are MNHNS and SASEGT. The CDR3 loop reads CASSDGSMEGRSSF. CDR3 DNA: TGTGCCAGCAGTGACGGGTCTATGGAGGGAAGATCATCCTTC.

CDR3 coding DNA: TGTGCCAGTAGTATAGGTTCGATGAGCTATGAGCAGTTCTTC. It codes for CASSIGSMSYEQFF. V usage is TRBV19 and J usage is TRBJ2-1; D not certain. The CDR3 is 14 amino acids. Trimming pared 1 base from V and 8 bases from J, leaving 12 bases between. Germline lookup yields CDR1 LNHDA and CDR2 SQIVND (reference sequence). The entire variable domain, with the rest obtained from reference TRBV19 and TRBJ2-1, is as follows: DGGITQSPKYLFRKEGQNVTLSCEQNLNHDAMYWYRQDPGQGLRLIYYSQIVNDFQKGDIAEGYSVSREKKESFPLTVTSAQKNPTAFYLCASSIGSMSYEQFFGPGTRLTVL.

The CDR3 region has the DNA TGTGCCAGCAGTGAATACGGGGGTCACGGGTGGTTCTTC. It translates to CASSEYGGHGWFF. The genes are TRBV25-1 and TRBJ2-1; TRBD2 is a possible D gene (6 bases). Trimming stripped 0 bases from V and 15 bases from J, with 15 bases between. The germline V gene encodes CDR1 MGHDK and CDR2 SYGVNS. The CDR3 totals 13 residues.

The CDR3 sequence: CASTTSGTLTDTQYF. CDR3 coding DNA: TGTGCCAGCACGACTAGCGGGACCCTCACAGATACGCAGTATTTT. The genes are TRBV6-5 and TRBJ2-3; TRBD2 aligns across 11 bases. In germline, CDR1 is MNHEY, CDR2 SVGAGI. V gave up 7 bases and J gave up 2 bases; unmatched junction bases: 5. CDR3 length equals 15 residues.

J is TRBJ2-7 and V is TRBV30; possibly TRBD2 for D (6 bases). CDR3 length: 14 amino acids. The germline V and J ends were trimmed by 0 bases and 1 base, with 10 bases remaining between them. The V gene's germline CDR1 is GTSNPN and CDR2 SVGIG (reference sequence). Here the CDR3 reads CAWSVADYSYEQYF. The CDR3 coding sequence is TGTGCCTGGAGTGTTGCGGACTATTCCTACGAGCAGTACTTC.

This clone was counted only a few times. V and J are TRBV15 and TRBJ2-7; 10 bases line up with TRBD1. Looked up from germline, CDR1 is LNHNV and CDR2 is YYDKDF (reference sequence). CDR3 size: 13 residues. Trimming removed 8 bases from V and 5 bases from J; junction bases left unmatched: 6. The CDR3 DNA follows: TGTGCCACCGGTCGGACAGGGGGTCACGAGCAGTACTTC. Translation: CATGRTGGHEQYF.

J is TRBJ2-5 and V is TRBV2, with 9 bases that match TRBD1. J lost 1 base, V lost 5 bases, and 5 bases had no gene match. This CDR3 is 15 amino acids long. CDR1 and CDR2 (germline): SNHLY, FYNNEI. CDR3 residues: CASSRDRAPQETQYF. The DNA of the CDR3 is TGTGCCAGCAGTCGGGACAGGGCTCCCCAAGAGACCCAGTACTTC.

The chain links TRBV18 to TRBJ2-3, with 7 bases that match TRBD2. Losses at the gene ends were 11 bases for V and 0 bases for J; bases not matched to a gene: 2. This CDR3 contains 12 residues. Germline CDR1 and CDR2: KGHSH and LQKENI. The chain's CDR3 is CAGEGSTDTQYF. In DNA form, the CDR3 reads TGTGCCGGGGAGGGGAGCACAGATACGCAGTATTTT.

The chain carries TRBV29-1 and TRBJ1-1; tentatively, D is TRBD1 (5 bases). Looked up from germline, CDR1 is SQVTM and CDR2 is ANQGSEA. V shed 7 bases and J shed 0 bases, with 12 bases lying between them. The CDR3 covers 13 residues. DNA for the CDR3: TGCAGCGCCCGAGTGGACATGAACACTGAAGCTTTCTTT. Translation: CSARVDMNTEAFF.

The V gene is TRBV7-8, the J gene TRBJ2-2; D possibly corresponds to TRBD1 (6 bases). CDR3 length: 18 amino acids. Germline V CDR1 and CDR2: SGHVS, FQNEAQ. V lost 5 bases and J 3 bases, leaving 22 bases between the germline ends. The CDR3 nucleotides read TGTGCCAGCAGCCTATTAATCATGGGGGCGCGGGACACCGGGGAGCTGTTTTTT. This translates into CASSLLIMGARDTGELFF.